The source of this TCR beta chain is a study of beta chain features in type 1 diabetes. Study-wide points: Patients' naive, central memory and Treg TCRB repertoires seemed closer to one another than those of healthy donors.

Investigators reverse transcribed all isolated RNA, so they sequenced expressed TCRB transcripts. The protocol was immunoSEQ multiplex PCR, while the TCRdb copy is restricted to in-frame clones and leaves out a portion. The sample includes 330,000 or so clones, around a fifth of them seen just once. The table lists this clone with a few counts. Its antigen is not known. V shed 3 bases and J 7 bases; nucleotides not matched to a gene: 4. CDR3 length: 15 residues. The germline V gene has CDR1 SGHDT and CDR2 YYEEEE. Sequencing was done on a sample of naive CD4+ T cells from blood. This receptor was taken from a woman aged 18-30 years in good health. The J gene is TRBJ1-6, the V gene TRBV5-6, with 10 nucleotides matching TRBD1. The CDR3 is CASSSGQGVNSPLHF. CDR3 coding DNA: TGTGCCAGCAGCTCAGGACAGGGGGTGAATTCACCCCTCCACTTT.